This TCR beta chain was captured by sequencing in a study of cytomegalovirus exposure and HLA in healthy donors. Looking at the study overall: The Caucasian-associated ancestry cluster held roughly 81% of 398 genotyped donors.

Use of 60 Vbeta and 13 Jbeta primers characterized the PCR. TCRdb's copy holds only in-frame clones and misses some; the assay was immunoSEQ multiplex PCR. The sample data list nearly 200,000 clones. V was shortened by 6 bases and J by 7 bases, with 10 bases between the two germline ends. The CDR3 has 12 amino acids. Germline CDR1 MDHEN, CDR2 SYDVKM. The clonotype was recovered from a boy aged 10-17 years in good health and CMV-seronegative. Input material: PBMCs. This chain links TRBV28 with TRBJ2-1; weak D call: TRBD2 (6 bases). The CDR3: CASSSAGNEQFF. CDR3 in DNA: TGTGCCAGCAGCTCAGCGGGTAATGAGCAGTTCTTC.